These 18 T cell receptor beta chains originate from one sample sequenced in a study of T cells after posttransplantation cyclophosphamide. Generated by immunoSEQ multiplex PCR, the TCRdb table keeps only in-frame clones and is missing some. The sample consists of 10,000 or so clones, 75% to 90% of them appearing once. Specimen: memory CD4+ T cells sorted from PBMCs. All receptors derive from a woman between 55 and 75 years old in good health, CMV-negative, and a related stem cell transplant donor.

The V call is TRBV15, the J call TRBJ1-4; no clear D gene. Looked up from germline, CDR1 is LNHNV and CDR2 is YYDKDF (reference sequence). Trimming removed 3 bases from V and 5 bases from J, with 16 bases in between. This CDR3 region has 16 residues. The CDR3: CATSRRSGRPNEKLFF. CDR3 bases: TGTGCCACCAGCAGGCGGAGTGGGAGGCCCAATGAAAAACTGTTTTTT.

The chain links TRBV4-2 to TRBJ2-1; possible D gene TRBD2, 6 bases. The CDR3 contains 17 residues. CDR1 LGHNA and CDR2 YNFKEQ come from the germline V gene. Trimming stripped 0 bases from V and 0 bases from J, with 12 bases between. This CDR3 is CASSQDPRGSSYNEQFF. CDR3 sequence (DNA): TGTGCCAGCAGCCAAGATCCCCGGGGGAGCTCCTACAATGAGCAGTTCTTC.

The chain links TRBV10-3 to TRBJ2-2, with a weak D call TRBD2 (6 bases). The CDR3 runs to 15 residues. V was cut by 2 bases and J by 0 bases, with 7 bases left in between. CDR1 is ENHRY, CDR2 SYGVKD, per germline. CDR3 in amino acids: CAISERGTNTGELFF. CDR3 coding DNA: TGTGCCATCAGTGAGCGGGGGACGAACACCGGGGAGCTGTTTTTT.

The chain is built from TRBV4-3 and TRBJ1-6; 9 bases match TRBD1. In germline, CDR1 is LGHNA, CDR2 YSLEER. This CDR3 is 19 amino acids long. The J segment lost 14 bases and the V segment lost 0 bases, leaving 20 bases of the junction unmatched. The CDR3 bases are TGCGCCAGCAGCCAAGACCTCCCGGGACAGGGAAGGGTAATGGGAGCCCTCCACTTT. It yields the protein CASSQDLPGQGRVMGALHF.

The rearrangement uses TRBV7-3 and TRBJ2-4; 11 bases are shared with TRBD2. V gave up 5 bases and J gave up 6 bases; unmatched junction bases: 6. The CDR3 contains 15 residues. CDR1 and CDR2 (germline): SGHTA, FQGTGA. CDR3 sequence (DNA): TGTGCCAGCAGCATCACTAGCGGGGGATCAAACATTCAGTACTTC. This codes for CASSITSGGSNIQYF.

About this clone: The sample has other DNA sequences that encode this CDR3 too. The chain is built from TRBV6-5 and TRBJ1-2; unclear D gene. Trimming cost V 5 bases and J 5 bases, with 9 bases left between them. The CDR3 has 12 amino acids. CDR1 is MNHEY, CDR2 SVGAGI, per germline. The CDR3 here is CASSTGVYGYTF. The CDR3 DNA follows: TGTGCCAGCAGTACGGGAGTTTATGGCTACACCTTC.

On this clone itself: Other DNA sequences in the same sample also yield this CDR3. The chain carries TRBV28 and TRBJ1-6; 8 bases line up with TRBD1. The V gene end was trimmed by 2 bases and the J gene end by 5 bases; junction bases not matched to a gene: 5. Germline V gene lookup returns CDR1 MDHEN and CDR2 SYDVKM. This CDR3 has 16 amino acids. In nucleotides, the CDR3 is TGTGCCAGCAGTTTAATCCAGGGGGCAAATAATTCACCCCTCCACTTT. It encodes CASSLIQGANNSPLHF. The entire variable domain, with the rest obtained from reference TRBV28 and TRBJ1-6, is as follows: DVKVTQSSRYLVKRTGEKVFLECVQDMDHENMFWYRQDPGLGLRLIYFSYDVKMKEKGDIPEGYSVSREKKERFSLILESASTNQTSMYLCASSLIQGANNSPLHFGNGTRLTVT.

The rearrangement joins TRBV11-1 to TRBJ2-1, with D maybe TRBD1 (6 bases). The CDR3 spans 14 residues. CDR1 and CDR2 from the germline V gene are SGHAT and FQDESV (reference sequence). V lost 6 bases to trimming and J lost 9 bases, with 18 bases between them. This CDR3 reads CASRSGQTQVEQFF. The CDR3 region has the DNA TGTGCCAGCAGATCCGGACAGACGCAGGTTGAGCAGTTCTTC.

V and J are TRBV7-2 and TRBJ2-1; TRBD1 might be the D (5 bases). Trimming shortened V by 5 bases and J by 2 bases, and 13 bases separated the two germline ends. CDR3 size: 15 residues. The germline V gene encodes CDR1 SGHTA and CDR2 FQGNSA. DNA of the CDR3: TGTGCCAGCAGCGTTCAGGGAATTACCTACAATGAGCAGTTCTTC. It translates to CASSVQGITYNEQFF.

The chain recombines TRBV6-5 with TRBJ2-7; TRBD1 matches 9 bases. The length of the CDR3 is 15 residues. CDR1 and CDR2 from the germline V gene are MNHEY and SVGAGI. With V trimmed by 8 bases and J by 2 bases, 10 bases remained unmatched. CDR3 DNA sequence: TGTGCCAGCCGTCCCGACGGGACAGGGACCTACGAGCAGTACTTC. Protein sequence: CASRPDGTGTYEQYF.

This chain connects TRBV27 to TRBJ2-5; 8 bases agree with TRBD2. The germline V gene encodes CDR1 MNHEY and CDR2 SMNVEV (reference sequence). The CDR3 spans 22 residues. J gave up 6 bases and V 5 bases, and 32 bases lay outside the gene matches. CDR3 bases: TGTGCCAGCAGTCCCCGGTCGGATAGCGGGAAGCCACACGGAACCAGACGGAAGACCCAGTACTTC. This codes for CASSPRSDSGKPHGTRRKTQYF.

The CDR3 spells CASSLESGQGYEQYV. The CDR3 nucleotides are TGTGCCAGCAGCTTAGAGTCCGGACAGGGCTACGAGCAGTACGTC. This chain links TRBV7-2 with TRBJ2-7, with TRBD1 identical over 8 bases. This CDR3 comprises 15 residues. Germline assignment: CDR1 SGHTA and CDR2 FQGNSA. Trimming at V came to 1 base and at J to 3 bases, leaving 5 bases not matched to a gene.

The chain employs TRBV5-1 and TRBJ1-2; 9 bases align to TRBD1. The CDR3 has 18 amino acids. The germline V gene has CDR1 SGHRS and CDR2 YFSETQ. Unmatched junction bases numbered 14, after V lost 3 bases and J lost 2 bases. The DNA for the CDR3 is TGCGCCAGCAGCTCCGGACAGGGGTCCTCCGGGACGAACTATGGCTACACCTTC. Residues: CASSSGQGSSGTNYGYTF.

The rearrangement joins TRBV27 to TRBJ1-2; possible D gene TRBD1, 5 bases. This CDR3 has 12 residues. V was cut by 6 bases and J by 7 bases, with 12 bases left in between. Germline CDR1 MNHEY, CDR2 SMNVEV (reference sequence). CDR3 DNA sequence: TGTGCCAGCAGCCCTAGGGGCCTTGGCTACACCTTC. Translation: CASSPRGLGYTF.

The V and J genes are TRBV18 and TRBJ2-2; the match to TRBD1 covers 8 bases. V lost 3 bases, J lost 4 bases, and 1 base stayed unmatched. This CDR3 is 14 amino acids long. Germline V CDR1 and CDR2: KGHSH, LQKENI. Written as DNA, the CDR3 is TGTGCCAGCTCACCGGGACAGGCCACCGGGGAGCTGTTTTTT. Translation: CASSPGQATGELFF.

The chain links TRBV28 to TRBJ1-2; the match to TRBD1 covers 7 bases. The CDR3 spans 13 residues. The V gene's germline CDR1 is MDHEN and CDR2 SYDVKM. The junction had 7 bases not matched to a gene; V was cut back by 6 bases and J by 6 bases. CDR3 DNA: TGTGCCAGCAGCCGGACAGGAAGAGATGGCTACACCTTC. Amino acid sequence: CASSRTGRDGYTF.

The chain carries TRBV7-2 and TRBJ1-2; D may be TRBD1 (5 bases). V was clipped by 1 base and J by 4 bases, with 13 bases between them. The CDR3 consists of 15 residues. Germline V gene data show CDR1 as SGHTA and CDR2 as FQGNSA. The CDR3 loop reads CASSLEMGLGYGYTF. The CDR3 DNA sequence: TGTGCCAGCAGCTTAGAGATGGGACTGGGCTATGGCTACACCTTC.

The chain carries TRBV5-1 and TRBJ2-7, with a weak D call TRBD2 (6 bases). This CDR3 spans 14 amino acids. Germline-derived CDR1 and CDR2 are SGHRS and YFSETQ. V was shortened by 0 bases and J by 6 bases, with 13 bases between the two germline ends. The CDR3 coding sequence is TGCGCCAGCAGCTTGGGTACTAGCAGTAGCGAGCAGTACGTC. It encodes CASSLGTSSSEQYV.